This TCR beta chain originates from a study of shared clonotypes between healthy human individuals. Background on the study: Donors consisted of a couple of women and three men between 18 and 49. Broader study findings: Clonotype sharing across donors was expected to vary with sequencing depth. Sharing across a handful of donors was seen in about 5% of naive CD4 clonotypes.

Replicate sorted-subset PCRs were loaded with roughly 190 ng DNA, roughly 33,000 T cell genomes. Only in-frame clones appear in the TCRdb table, and some are missing; sequencing was by immunoSEQ multiplex PCR. This table has about 870,000 clones, approximately 92% appearing once. This clone has a single count. What it binds is not known. Positively selected for CCR7, the CD45RO-negative cells used as naive CD8 cells excluded terminally differentiated effector memory CD45RA+ cells. CDR1 and CDR2 (germline): SGHRS, YFSETQ. Unmatched junction bases numbered 5, after V lost 0 bases and J lost 2 bases. The length of the CDR3 is 17 residues.

Material: naive CD8+ T cells sorted from blood. The origin of this receptor is a man younger than 45 in good health. The chain has TRBV5-1 and TRBJ2-1; 10 bases are a match to TRBD2. The CDR3 DNA follows: TGCGCCAGCAGCTTGGCCGCTAGCGGGAGACCCTACAATGAGCAGTTCTTC. It is translated as CASSLAASGRPYNEQFF.